This T cell receptor beta chain was identified in a study of molecular identifiers for immune sequencing clone quantification. Whole-study findings and limits: Barcodes shared by identical TCR molecules could lead to underestimated sizes of highly expanded clones. Single-cell amounts of spiked Jurkat TCR RNA were reportedly detectable among about a million naive cells. In naive cells, clones above 20 RNA copies held under 1% of molecules, whereas in effector cells they held over 97%.

The CDR3 runs 15 residues. The V gene lost 6 bases and the J gene lost 1 base, with 12 bases spanning the gap. Germline CDR1 MNHEY, CDR2 SVGAGI. In the sort, naive CD8 T cells were defined as CD8+CD4-CCR7+CD45RA+. This clonotype was observed a single time. Its specificity is unknown. With a much larger clone just one base away, this may be a read error. TCRdb redid the calling of the PCR reads with MiXCR, one entry per CDR3 protein. This sample has hundreds of thousands of distinct CDR3 sequences, with 25% found just once. This chain joins TRBV6-5 and TRBJ2-2, with unresolved D. The sample consisted of naive CD8+ T cells from blood, with Jurkat cell RNA spiked in. The subset is: FACS-sorted CD8+CD4-CCR7+CD45RA+ naive T cells. The source is a human donor in good health. Some libraries in this study had Jurkat cell RNA spiked in. The CDR3 is CASSPIAVNTGELFF. The DNA for the CDR3 is TGTGCCAGCAGCCCAATCGCGGTGAACACCGGGGAGCTGTTTTTT.